This TCR beta chain was identified during a study of cytomegalovirus exposure and HLA in healthy donors. PCR primers comprised 60 Vbeta and 13 Jbeta primers. Using immunoSEQ multiplex PCR, the repertoire was profiled, and TCRdb retains in-frame clones only, with some absent. The table has about 59,000 clones, approximately 80% seen once. Germline CDR1 LNHDA, CDR2 SQIVND (reference sequence). The length of the CDR3 is 15 residues. Trimming left V 6 bases short and J 2 bases short, with 14 bases between. This clone was seen just once. This sequence originates from a human donor in good health. The sample taken for sequencing was PBMCs. The V call is TRBV19, the J call TRBJ2-1; perhaps TRBD1 as D (6 bases). The CDR3 sequence is CASSPDSLPYNEQFF. The CDR3 bases are TGTGCCAGTAGCCCGGACAGCCTCCCCTACAATGAGCAGTTCTTC.